This T cell receptor (beta chain) was retrieved from a study of blood T cell repertoires in COVID-19. From germline, CDR1 is SGHTA and CDR2 FQGNSA. The CDR3 runs to 17 residues. Trimming pared 5 bases from V and 4 bases from J, leaving 24 bases between. Profiling relied on immunoSEQ multiplex PCR, and the TCRdb table lists in-frame clones only, not all of them. The sample has approximately 82,000 clones, 70% to 90% seen once; the top ten hold about 10%. Sequenced sample: peripheral blood. The chain combines TRBV7-2 with TRBJ2-7; a weak D match, TRBD2 (5 bases). The receptor comes from a woman in her seventies with active or convalescent COVID-19. Here the CDR3 reads CASSQPLKGPRRYEQYF. CDR3 DNA: TGTGCCAGCAGCCAACCTCTCAAGGGCCCGAGGAGGTACGAGCAGTACTTC.